These T cell receptor beta chains were read from a single sample in a study of CD8+ T cells in alopecia areata. Assay: immunoSEQ multiplex PCR; the TCRdb copy retains only in-frame clones and omits some. The sample yields approximately 110,000 clones, approximately 54% seen once. Specimen: CD8+ T cells sorted from blood, collected at week 24, from a patient treated with tofacitinib. The receptors derive from a human donor with alopecia areata. Both conserved end residues are part of each CDR3. The D gene is left open where the match is weak. Size is omitted from some rows. Given values are once, few, many or a class for expanded clones.

V	D	size	J	DNA	CDR3
TRBV9	.	few	TRBJ1-5	TGTGCCAGCAGCGTAGGGGGCGGCAATCAGCCCCAGCATTTT	CASSVGGGNQPQHF
TRBV14	TRBD1	.	TRBJ2-2	TGTGCCAGCAGCGAAAGACAGGGGGATTTCGGCGGGGAGCTGTTTTTT	CASSERQGDFGGELFF
TRBV27	.	.	TRBJ2-7	TGTGCCAGCAGTCTACAGGGTCATGGGGAGCAGTACTTC	CASSLQGHGEQYF
TRBV13	.	.	TRBJ1-5	TGTGCCAGCAGCTTTGGGGGGCTGAACCAGCCCCAGCATTTT	CASSFGGLNQPQHF
TRBV7-8	.	.	TRBJ1-6	TGTGCCAGCAGCTTAGGGGGAGGTGGTTCACCCCTCCACTTT	CASSLGGGGSPLHF
TRBV27	TRBD1	.	TRBJ2-3	TGTGCCAGCAGGACAGGGACAGGCCCCACAGATACGCAGTATTTT	CASRTGTGPTDTQYF
TRBV6-6	.	.	TRBJ2-1	TGTGCCAGCAGTTACTCGAGAGCCACCGAGCAGTTCTTC	CASSYSRATEQFF
TRBV2	.	.	TRBJ1-2	TGTGCCAGCAGTGAAGGGCCGAAAGGAGGCTATGGCTACACCTTC	CASSEGPKGGYGYTF
TRBV29-1	TRBD1	.	TRBJ2-2	TGCAGCGTTGCGGGACAGGGGAAATCTGGGGAGCTGTTTTTT	CSVAGQGKSGELFF
TRBV29-1	.	.	TRBJ1-3	TGCAGCGTTGACACTTCTGGAAACACCATATATTTT	CSVDTSGNTIYF
TRBV5-1	.	.	TRBJ2-5	TGCGCCAGCAGACGCCGCCGGGGATTCCAAGAGACCCAGTACTTC	CASRRRRGFQETQYF
TRBV29-1	TRBD2	.	TRBJ2-1	TGCAGCGCACTAGGACTAGCGGTAAACAATGAGCAGTTCTTC	CSALGLAVNNEQFF
TRBV4-3	TRBD1	few	TRBJ1-4	TGCGCCAGCAGCCACAGACAGGGAGGAACTAATGAAAAACTGTTTTTT	CASSHRQGGTNEKLFF
TRBV4-1	.	.	TRBJ2-3	TGCGCCAGCAGCCAAGATGCCGCGACAGATACGCAGTATTTT	CASSQDAATDTQYF
TRBV29-1	.	.	TRBJ2-2	TGCAGCGTTGTACAAGACACCGGGGAGCTGTTTTTT	CSVVQDTGELFF
TRBV5-6	.	.	TRBJ2-7	TGTGCCAGCAGTCTAAGGACACCTTCCTCCTACGAGCAGTACTTC	CASSLRTPSSYEQYF
TRBV4-2	.	.	TRBJ2-7	TGTGCCAGCAGCCAAGAAACTAGAGGACTCAAAGCCTACGAGCAGTACTTC	CASSQETRGLKAYEQYF
TRBV19	.	few	TRBJ1-1	TGTGCCAGTAGATACGGCATGAACACTGAAGCTTTCTTT	CASRYGMNTEAFF
TRBV7-3	.	once	TRBJ2-6	TGTGCCAGCAGCCCCTGGACAGGGGCCAACGTCCTGACTTTC	CASSPWTGANVLTF
TRBV5-4	.	once	TRBJ1-6	TGTGCCAGCAGCTTGGTGCCGGGAACCTCACCCCTCCACTTT	CASSLVPGTSPLHF
TRBV4-1	.	.	TRBJ2-1	TGCGCCAGCAGCCAAGAAGGTCTGGGGCCATACAATGAGCAGTTCTTC	CASSQEGLGPYNEQFF
TRBV25-1	.	once	TRBJ2-3	TGTGCCAGCCGACCTGGTGACAGGGAGGCAGATACGCAGTATTTT	CASRPGDREADTQYF
TRBV7-9	.	.	TRBJ2-7	TGTGCCAGCAGCTCCCAGGGGTCCTACGAGCAGTACTTC	CASSSQGSYEQYF
TRBV30	TRBD1	.	TRBJ1-2	TGTGCCTCCCGGGGACAGGGGAATACCTTC	CASRGQGNTF
TRBV27	.	.	TRBJ2-1	TGTGCCAGCAGTTTAATTCACTCCGACACCGGGTATTATGAGCAGTTCTTC	CASSLIHSDTGYYEQFF
TRBV10-3	.	.	TRBJ2-5	TGTGCCATCAGTGCGGGCAAAGGTCCGGAGTACCAAGAGACCCAGTACTTC	CAISAGKGPEYQETQYF
TRBV30	.	.	TRBJ2-7	TGTGCCTGGAGTTCCCCAGGGAACGAGCAGTACTTC	CAWSSPGNEQYF
TRBV7-9	.	few	TRBJ2-1	TGTGCCAGCAGCGGGAGGGGGAGCTCCTACAATGAGCAGTTCTTC	CASSGRGSSYNEQFF
TRBV28	.	.	TRBJ2-4	TGTGCCAGCAGCCTAGGTGTGGGACACATTCAGTACTTC	CASSLGVGHIQYF
TRBV6-5	.	few	TRBJ2-5	TGTGCCAGCAGTACTTCCGGGACTGAAAAGTACTTC	CASSTSGTEKYF
TRBV6-1	.	.	TRBJ1-5	TGTGCCAGCAGTGAAAACCCCAATCAGCCCCAGCATTTT	CASSENPNQPQHF
TRBV13	.	.	TRBJ2-3	TGTGCCAGCAGCCCCGGGTTCCCTAGCACAGATACGCAGTATTTT	CASSPGFPSTDTQYF
TRBV29-1	TRBD1	once	TRBJ1-2	TGCAGCGTAGACAGGGGAATCCGATCCTATGGCTACACCTTC	CSVDRGIRSYGYTF
TRBV29-1	TRBD2	.	TRBJ2-7	TGCAGCGTTGAAGACGGGACTACCCCCTACGAGCAGTACTTC	CSVEDGTTPYEQYF
TRBV29-1	.	.	TRBJ1-1	TGCAGCGTTGAATTTACTACAGGGTTTGAAGCTTTCTTT	CSVEFTTGFEAFF
TRBV2	TRBD2	.	TRBJ2-3	TGTGCCAGCAGTGAAGGACTAGCGGGGGCAGATACGCAGTATTTT	CASSEGLAGADTQYF
TRBV5-1	.	.	TRBJ2-7	TGCGCCAGCAGCTCCCGGGACGCCCCCTACGAGCAGTACTTC	CASSSRDAPYEQYF
TRBV29-1	.	.	TRBJ2-2	TGCAGCGTTGAAGAGCGCGCGGGCACCGGGGAGCTGTTTTTT	CSVEERAGTGELFF
TRBV30	TRBD2	.	TRBJ2-1	TGTGCCTGGAGTGTAACTAGCGGCTACAATGAGCAGTTCTTC	CAWSVTSGYNEQFF
TRBV12-5	TRBD2	.	TRBJ2-1	TGTGCTAGTGGTTCACCGACAACTAGCGGGGGCAAGAATGAGCAGTTCTTC	CASGSPTTSGGKNEQFF
TRBV7-9	.	few	TRBJ1-2	TGTGCCAGCAGCTCGAGTGTCTACACCTTC	CASSSSVYTF
TRBV18	.	.	TRBJ1-6	TGTGCCAGCTCACCACCGAAAGGGGAGCATCTATTTTCACCCCTCCACTTT	CASSPPKGEHLFSPLHF
TRBV29-1	.	few	TRBJ1-1	TGCAGCGTTGCTTGGGGGGCGTTTACTGAAGCTTTCTTT	CSVAWGAFTEAFF
TRBV7-3	.	.	TRBJ2-7	TGTGCCAGCAGTTCTCCCCCTGGCGAGCAGTACTTC	CASSSPPGEQYF
TRBV30	.	.	TRBJ2-1	TGTGCCGGGGGGGGCGAGAATGAGCAGTTCTTC	CAGGGENEQFF